The 22 T cell receptor beta chains in this list originate from one sample, sequenced in a study of cytomegalovirus exposure and HLA in healthy donors. 13 Jbeta primers and 60 Vbeta primers were used for the PCR. Data came from immunoSEQ multiplex PCR; TCRdb stores just in-frame clones and leaves some out. The table has 100,000 or so clones, over 70% seen once. The sequenced sample consisted of PBMCs. These receptors were collected from a male donor in good health and CMV-seronegative.

This chain uses TRBV28 with TRBJ2-1, with TRBD2 identical over 7 bases. Germline loops: CDR1 MDHEN, CDR2 SYDVKM. CDR3 length: 14 residues. V gave up 4 bases and J gave up 7 bases; unmatched junction bases: 7. The CDR3 region is CASSWGSGFNEQFF. The CDR3 coding sequence is TGTGCCAGCAGTTGGGGTAGCGGGTTTAATGAGCAGTTCTTC.

The J gene is TRBJ2-1, the V gene TRBV15; D uncertain. V dropped 4 bases and J dropped 3 bases, with 7 bases sitting between them. The CDR3 extends over 13 amino acids. Germline CDR1 reads LNHNV; CDR2 reads YYDKDF (reference sequence). CDR3 region: CATSMSFYNEQFF. CDR3 coding DNA: TGTGCCACCAGCATGTCTTTCTACAATGAGCAGTTCTTC.

This chain joins TRBV5-6 and TRBJ2-3; 10 bases are a match to TRBD1. The CDR3 is 13 residues long. Unmatched junction bases numbered 2, after V lost 9 bases and J lost 1 base. Germline V CDR1 and CDR2: SGHDT, YYEEEE. The CDR3 DNA reads as TGTGCCACCGGACAGGGGGGCACAGATACGCAGTATTTT. Its translation: CATGQGGTDTQYF. Looking up the rest from reference TRBV5-6 and TRBJ2-3 gives the full variable domain: DAGVTQSPTHLIKTRGQQVTLRCSPKSGHDTVSWYQQALGQGPQFIFQYYEEEERQRGNFPDRFSGHQFPNYSSELNVNALLLGDSALYLCATGQGGTDTQYFGPGTRLTVL.

This sequence joins TRBV10-3 and TRBJ1-2; D unclear. The CDR3 sequence is 14 residues long. Per the germline V gene, CDR1 is ENHRY and CDR2 is SYGVKD. V gave up 1 base and J gave up 8 bases, with 14 bases separating them. Written as DNA, the CDR3 is TGTGCCATCAGTGAGTGGGGAGGCATCAACGGCTACACCTTC. Translating gives CAISEWGGINGYTF.

This clone is a singleton in its sample. This chain joins TRBV18 and TRBJ1-1; D gene uncertain. Germline V gene data show CDR1 as KGHSH and CDR2 as LQKENI. V was trimmed by 2 bases and J by 3 bases, leaving 10 bases between them. This CDR3 is built from 14 residues. DNA for the CDR3: TGTGCCAGCTCACCAGTCCGTTCGGACACTGAAGCTTTCTTT. Translated, it gives CASSPVRSDTEAFF. Full variable domain (outside the CDR3, taken from reference TRBV18 and TRBJ1-1): NAGVMQNPRHLVRRRGQEARLRCSPMKGHSHVYWYRQLPEEGLKFMVYLQKENIIDESGMPKERFSAEFPKEGPSILRIQQVVRGDSAAYFCASSPVRSDTEAFFGQGTRLTVV.

The chain employs TRBV11-2 and TRBJ2-2; 10 bases align to TRBD2. CDR3 length equals 18 residues. Trimming at V came to 0 bases and at J to 6 bases, leaving 10 bases not matched to a gene. Germline-derived CDR1 and CDR2 are SGHAT and FQNNGV. The CDR3 DNA follows: TGTGCCAGCAGCTTAGATCTTGAAGCGGGAGGGCCGGCCGGGGAGCTGTTTTTT. Residues: CASSLDLEAGGPAGELFF.

J is TRBJ1-1 and V is TRBV2; 8 nucleotides align to TRBD1. The V gene end was trimmed by 8 bases and the J gene end by 5 bases; junction bases not matched to a gene: 10. This CDR3 is 14 amino acids long. Germline CDR1 SNHLY, CDR2 FYNNEI. CDR3 region: CASRIGQGITEAFF. Here the CDR3 DNA reads TGTGCCAGCCGAATAGGACAGGGAATTACTGAAGCTTTCTTT.

The V gene is TRBV29-1, the J gene TRBJ1-2, with TRBD1 matching 7 bases. The CDR3 is 13 amino acids. Germline CDR1 reads SQVTM; CDR2 reads ANQGSEA. The trim removed 3 bases at V and 5 bases at J, leaving 6 bases unmatched. CDR3 region: CSVDRGGRYGYTF. In DNA form, the CDR3 reads TGCAGCGTTGATAGAGGGGGCCGGTATGGCTACACCTTC.

Remarks on this clone: The junction shows a germline mismatch at one end, possibly a read error. CDR3 sequence (DNA): TGTTCCAGCAGCGCCTTAGCGGGAGGGTTTTTGAGCGGGGAGCTGTTTTTT. Translating it yields CSSSALAGGFLSGELFF. V gene TRBV7-9 combines with J gene TRBJ2-2; 11 bases line up with TRBD2. Germline CDR1 reads SEHNR; CDR2 reads FQNEAQ (reference sequence). CDR3 length: 17 amino acids.

This clone was found once. V is TRBV11-3 and J is TRBJ2-3; 8 positions match TRBD1. The V gene's germline CDR1 is SGHNT and CDR2 YENEEA. The CDR3 has 14 amino acids. V gave up 5 bases and J gave up 4 bases; unmatched junction bases: 5. The CDR3, as DNA: TGTGCCAGCAGCCCTGGACAGGGCTCAGATACGCAGTATTTT. This sequence encodes CASSPGQGSDTQYF.

The chain joins TRBV4-2 to TRBJ1-1, with 8 bases aligning to TRBD1. The CDR3 is 16 residues long. Germline V gene data show CDR1 as LGHNA and CDR2 as YNFKEQ. V shed 0 bases, J shed 5 bases, and the junction held 8 bases outside the gene matches. The DNA of the CDR3 is TGTGCCAGCAGCCAAGACCCAGGGGGCGCGGGGACTGAAGCTTTCTTT. Amino acid sequence: CASSQDPGGAGTEAFF.

The sample holds many counts of this clone. The rearrangement joins TRBV9 to TRBJ1-3; possible D gene TRBD1, 5 bases. Germline values: CDR1 SGDLS, CDR2 YYNGEE. The CDR3 loop spans 14 amino acids. Trimming cost V 7 bases and J 1 base, with 12 bases left between them. As DNA, the CDR3 is TGTGCCAGCGCGGCGGGGCAGTCTGGAAACACCATATATTTT. Translating it yields CASAAGQSGNTIYF. The whole variable domain, remainder taken from reference TRBV9 and TRBJ1-3, is DSGVTQTPKHLITATGQRVTLRCSPRSGDLSVYWYQQSLDQGLQFLIQYYNGEERAKGNILERFSAQQFPDLHSELNLSSLELGDSALYFCASAAGQSGNTIYFGEGSWLTVV.

V usage is TRBV7-9 and J usage is TRBJ2-7; D is ambiguous. Trimming cost V 4 bases and J 5 bases, with 9 bases left between them. Germline CDR1 is SEHNR and CDR2 is FQNEAQ (reference sequence). This CDR3 comprises 12 residues. As DNA, the CDR3 is TGTGCCAGCAGCTACTATATGGACGAGCAGTACTTC. Its protein is CASSYYMDEQYF.

The chain links TRBV27 to TRBJ2-1; D is perhaps TRBD2 (6 bases). Trimming took 5 bases from V and 6 from J, leaving 26 bases between them. Per germline, CDR1 MNHEY and CDR2 SMNVEV (reference sequence). The CDR3 extends over 18 amino acids. DNA of the CDR3: TGTGCCAGCAGTGCTCCGGGAAGCGGGTACAGAGGGAGCAATGAGCAGTTCTTC. Its protein product is CASSAPGSGYRGSNEQFF.

The chain recombines TRBV7-3 with TRBJ2-7, with TRBD2 matching 14 bases. Per germline, CDR1 SGHTA and CDR2 FQGTGA. The CDR3 has 15 residues. V gave up 5 bases and J gave up 4 bases; unmatched junction bases: 4. The CDR3 is CASSPGTSGRYEQYF. CDR3 DNA: TGTGCCAGCAGCCCTGGGACTAGCGGGAGATACGAGCAGTACTTC.

The chain has TRBV6-5 and TRBJ1-3; 10 bases fit TRBD1. Germline CDR1 MNHEY, CDR2 SVGAGI. The junction had 4 bases not matched to a gene; V was cut back by 6 bases and J by 2 bases. The CDR3 loop spans 15 amino acids. The CDR3 region is CASRYGTGAGNTIYF. Written as DNA, the CDR3 is TGTGCCAGCAGATATGGGACAGGGGCTGGAAACACCATATATTTT.

The chain has TRBV6-5 and TRBJ2-5; unclear D gene. The DNA matches TRBJ2-7 better at its end, which makes the J call doubtful. This CDR3 spans 11 amino acids. Per germline, CDR1 MNHEY and CDR2 SVGAGI. This CDR3 reads CASTRLGEQYF. CDR3 DNA sequence: TGTGCCAGCACCCGCTTGGGCGAGCAGTACTTC.

A remark on this clone: This CDR3 is also generated by other DNA sequences in the sample. V and J are TRBV9 and TRBJ1-5; perhaps TRBD1 as D (5 bases). Germline V gene lookup returns CDR1 SGDLS and CDR2 YYNGEE. The ends were cut back, 0 bases at V and 0 bases at J, with 7 bases in the middle. This CDR3 has 15 residues. The CDR3 loop reads CASSVGTGSNQPQHF. CDR3 nucleotides: TGTGCCAGCAGCGTAGGAACAGGTAGCAATCAGCCCCAGCATTTT.

V usage is TRBV5-1 and J usage is TRBJ1-2, with TRBD1 as a possible D gene (6 bases). The V and J ends lost 5 bases and 0 bases respectively, with 14 bases between them. The germline CDR1 and CDR2 sequences are SGHRS and YFSETQ. The CDR3 totals 15 residues. CDR3 amino acids: CASSSGQRPNYGYTF. CDR3 nucleotide sequence: TGCGCCAGCAGTTCAGGACAGCGACCTAACTATGGCTACACCTTC.

The rearrangement joins TRBV19 to TRBJ2-3; 9 bases map to TRBD2. J lost 2 bases, V lost 3 bases, and 9 bases had no gene match. Germline CDR1 and CDR2: LNHDA and SQIVND (reference sequence). The CDR3 length is 17 residues. CDR3 region: CASSIAAGGLLTDTQYF. The CDR3 DNA sequence: TGTGCCAGTAGTATTGCGGCGGGAGGGCTCCTCACAGATACGCAGTATTTT.

V is TRBV28 and J is TRBJ2-1; the D gene is possibly TRBD2 (5 bases). Germline CDR1 and CDR2: MDHEN and SYDVKM. The CDR3 is 17 amino acids. The V and J ends lost 8 bases and 7 bases respectively, with 27 bases between them. CDR3 DNA sequence: TGTGCCAGCCTATTCGGGTACCGTGCGGGTAACAAAAATGAGCAGTTCTTC. This sequence encodes CASLFGYRAGNKNEQFF.

V usage is TRBV7-3 and J usage is TRBJ2-1; 8 bases are a match to TRBD2. CDR3 length: 16 residues. The V and J ends lost 3 bases and 7 bases, in that order; junction bases with no gene match: 11. Germline loops: CDR1 SGHTA, CDR2 FQGTGA. The CDR3 DNA reads as TGTGCCAGCAGCTTCCGAGGCACAGCGGGAGCTAATGAGCAGTTCTTC. Its translation: CASSFRGTAGANEQFF.